This T cell receptor (beta chain) stems from a study of blood T cell repertoires in COVID-19. Background on the study: COVID-19 samples, acute and convalescent, were from the United States, Italy and Spain.

V was pared by 1 base and J by 6 bases, with 9 bases between. The length of the CDR3 is 14 residues. Per germline, CDR1 SGHAT and CDR2 FQNNGV. In the original workflow: Nucleated cell counts were estimated from reference gene primer amplification. Sequencing used immunoSEQ multiplex PCR; TCRdb keeps in-frame clones, though not all of them. V and J calls and clone size are copied from that table; D and trimming were computed from the DNA. The table has approximately 120,000 clones, 88% seen once. This TCR was sampled from a human donor in a cohort sampled during active COVID-19. The chain recombines TRBV11-2 with TRBJ2-2, with D unclear. Input material: peripheral blood. CDR3 loop: CASSLGAFSGELFF. CDR3 coding DNA: TGTGCCAGCAGCTTAGGAGCCTTTTCCGGGGAGCTGTTTTTT.